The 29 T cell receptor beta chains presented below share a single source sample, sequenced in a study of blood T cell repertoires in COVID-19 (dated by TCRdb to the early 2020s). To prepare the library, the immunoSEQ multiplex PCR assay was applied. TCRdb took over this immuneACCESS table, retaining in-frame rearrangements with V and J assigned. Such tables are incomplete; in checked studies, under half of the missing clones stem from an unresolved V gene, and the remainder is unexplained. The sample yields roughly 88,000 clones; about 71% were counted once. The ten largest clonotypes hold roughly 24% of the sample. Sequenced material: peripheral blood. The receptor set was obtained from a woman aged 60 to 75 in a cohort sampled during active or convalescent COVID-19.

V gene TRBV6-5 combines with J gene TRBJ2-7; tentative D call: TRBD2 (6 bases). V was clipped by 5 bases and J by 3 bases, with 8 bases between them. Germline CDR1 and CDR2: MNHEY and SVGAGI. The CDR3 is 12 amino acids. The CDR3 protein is CASSRGDYEQYF. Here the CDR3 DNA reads TGTGCCAGCAGTCGCGGGGACTACGAGCAGTACTTC.

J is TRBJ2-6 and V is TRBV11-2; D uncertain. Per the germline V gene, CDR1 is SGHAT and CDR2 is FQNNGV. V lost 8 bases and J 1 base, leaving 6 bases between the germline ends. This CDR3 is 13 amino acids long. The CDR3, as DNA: TGTGCCAGCCTAAAGTCTGGGGCCAACGTCCTGACTTTC. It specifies CASLKSGANVLTF.

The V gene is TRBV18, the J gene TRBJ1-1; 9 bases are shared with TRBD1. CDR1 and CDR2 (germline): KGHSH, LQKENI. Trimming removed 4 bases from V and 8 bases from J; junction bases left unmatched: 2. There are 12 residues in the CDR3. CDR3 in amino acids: CASSRGTGEAFF. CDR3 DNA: TGTGCCAGCTCACGAGGGACAGGGGAAGCTTTCTTT.

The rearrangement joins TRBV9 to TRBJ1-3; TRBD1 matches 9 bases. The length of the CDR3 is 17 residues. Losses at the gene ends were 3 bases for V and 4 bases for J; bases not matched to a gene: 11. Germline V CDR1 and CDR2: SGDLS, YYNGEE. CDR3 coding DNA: TGTGCCAGCAGCGCTGGACTACAGGGGGCGCGGGGAAACACCATATATTTT. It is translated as CASSAGLQGARGNTIYF.

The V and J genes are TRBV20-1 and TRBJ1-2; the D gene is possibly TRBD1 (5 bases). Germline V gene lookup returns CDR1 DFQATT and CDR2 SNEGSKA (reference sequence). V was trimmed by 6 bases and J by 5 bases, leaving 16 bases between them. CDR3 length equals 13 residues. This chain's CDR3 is CSASNRNQYGYTF. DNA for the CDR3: TGCAGTGCGAGTAACAGGAATCAGTATGGCTACACCTTC.

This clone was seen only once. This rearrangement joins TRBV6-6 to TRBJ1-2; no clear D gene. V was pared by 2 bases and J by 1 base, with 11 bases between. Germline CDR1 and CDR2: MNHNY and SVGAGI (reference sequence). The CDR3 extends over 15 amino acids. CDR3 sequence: CASSYGPPDNYGYTF. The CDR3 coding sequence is TGTGCCAGCAGTTACGGGCCCCCTGATAACTATGGCTACACCTTC.

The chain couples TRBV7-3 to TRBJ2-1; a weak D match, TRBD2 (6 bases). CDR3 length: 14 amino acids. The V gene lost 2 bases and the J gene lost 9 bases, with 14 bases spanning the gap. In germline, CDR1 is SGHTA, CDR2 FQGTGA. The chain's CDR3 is CASSLRRGGFEQFF. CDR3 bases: TGTGCCAGCAGCTTACGGCGGGGAGGTTTTGAGCAGTTCTTC.

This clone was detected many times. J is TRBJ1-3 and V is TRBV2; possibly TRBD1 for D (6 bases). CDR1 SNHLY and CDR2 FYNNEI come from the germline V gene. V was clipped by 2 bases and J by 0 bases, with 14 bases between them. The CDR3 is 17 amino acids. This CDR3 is CASSELGRGNSGNTIYF. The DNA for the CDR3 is TGTGCCAGCAGTGAATTAGGAAGGGGGAACTCTGGAAACACCATATATTTT.

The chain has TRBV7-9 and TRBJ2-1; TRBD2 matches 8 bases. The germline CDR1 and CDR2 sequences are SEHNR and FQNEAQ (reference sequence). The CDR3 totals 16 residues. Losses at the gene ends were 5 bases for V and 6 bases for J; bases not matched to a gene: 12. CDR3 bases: TGTGCCAGCAGCCGAGTGTCGGCGGGGGGCCCCAATGAGCAGTTCTTC. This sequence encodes CASSRVSAGGPNEQFF.

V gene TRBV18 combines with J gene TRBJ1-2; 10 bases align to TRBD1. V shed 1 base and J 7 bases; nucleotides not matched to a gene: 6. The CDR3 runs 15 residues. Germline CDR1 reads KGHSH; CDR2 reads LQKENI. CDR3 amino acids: CASSPQTGGEGGYTF. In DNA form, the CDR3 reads TGTGCCAGCTCACCACAGACAGGGGGCGAGGGTGGCTACACCTTC.

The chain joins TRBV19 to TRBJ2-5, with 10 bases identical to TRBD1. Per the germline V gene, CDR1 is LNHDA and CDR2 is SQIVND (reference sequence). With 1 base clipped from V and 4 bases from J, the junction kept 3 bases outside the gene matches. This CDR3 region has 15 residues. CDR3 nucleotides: TGTGCCAGTAGTATAGGGGACAGGGGTATAGAGACCCAGTACTTC. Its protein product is CASSIGDRGIETQYF.

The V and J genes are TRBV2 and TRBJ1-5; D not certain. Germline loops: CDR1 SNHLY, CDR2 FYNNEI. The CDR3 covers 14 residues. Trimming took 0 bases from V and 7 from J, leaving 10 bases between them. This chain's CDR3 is CASSEAQPGQPQHF. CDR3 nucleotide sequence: TGTGCCAGCAGTGAAGCGCAGCCGGGGCAGCCCCAGCATTTT.

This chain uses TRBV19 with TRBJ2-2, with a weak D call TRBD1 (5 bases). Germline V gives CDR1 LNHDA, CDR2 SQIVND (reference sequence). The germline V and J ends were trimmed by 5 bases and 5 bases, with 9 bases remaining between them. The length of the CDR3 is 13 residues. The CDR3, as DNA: TGTGCCAGTAGTCAGGGTAGGACCGGGGAGCTGTTTTTT. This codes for CASSQGRTGELFF.

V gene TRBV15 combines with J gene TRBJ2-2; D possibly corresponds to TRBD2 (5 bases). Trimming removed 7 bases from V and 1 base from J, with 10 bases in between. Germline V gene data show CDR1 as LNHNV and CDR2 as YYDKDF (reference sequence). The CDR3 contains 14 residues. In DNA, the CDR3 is TGTGCCACCACCGCACGGGGGAACACCGGGGAGCTGTTTTTT. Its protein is CATTARGNTGELFF.

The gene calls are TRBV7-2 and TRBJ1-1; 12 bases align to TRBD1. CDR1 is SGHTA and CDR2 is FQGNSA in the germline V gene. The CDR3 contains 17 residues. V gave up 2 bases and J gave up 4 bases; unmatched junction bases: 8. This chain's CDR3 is CASSLLGTGGGGTEAFF. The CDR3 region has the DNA TGTGCCAGCAGCTTACTAGGGACAGGGGGCGGCGGCACTGAAGCTTTCTTT.

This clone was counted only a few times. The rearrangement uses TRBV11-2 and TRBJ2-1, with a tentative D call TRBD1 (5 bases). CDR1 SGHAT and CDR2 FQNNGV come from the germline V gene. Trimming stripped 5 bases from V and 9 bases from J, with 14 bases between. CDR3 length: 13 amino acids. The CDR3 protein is CASSLRSRGEQFF. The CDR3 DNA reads TGTGCCAGCAGCCTGCGTAGTAGGGGTGAGCAGTTCTTC.

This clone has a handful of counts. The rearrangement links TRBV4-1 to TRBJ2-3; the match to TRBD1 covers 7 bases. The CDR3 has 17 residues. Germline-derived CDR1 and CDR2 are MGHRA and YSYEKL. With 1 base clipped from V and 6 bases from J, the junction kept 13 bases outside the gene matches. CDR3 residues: CASSQGRLGQPSDTQYF. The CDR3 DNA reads TGCGCCAGCAGCCAAGGGAGGCTGGGACAGCCCAGCGATACGCAGTATTTT.

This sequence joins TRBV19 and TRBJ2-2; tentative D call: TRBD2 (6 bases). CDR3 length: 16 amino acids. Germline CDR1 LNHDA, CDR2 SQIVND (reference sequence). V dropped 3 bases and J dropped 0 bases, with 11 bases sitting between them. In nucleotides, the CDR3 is TGTGCCAGTAGTATGGGAGGTAGCGCGAACACCGGGGAGCTGTTTTTT. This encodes CASSMGGSANTGELFF.

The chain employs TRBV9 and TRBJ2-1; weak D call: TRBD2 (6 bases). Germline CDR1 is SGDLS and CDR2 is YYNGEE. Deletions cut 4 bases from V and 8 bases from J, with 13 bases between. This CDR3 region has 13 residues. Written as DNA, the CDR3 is TGTGCCAGCAGCCCGTCGACTAGTTATGAGCAGTTCTTC. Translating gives CASSPSTSYEQFF.

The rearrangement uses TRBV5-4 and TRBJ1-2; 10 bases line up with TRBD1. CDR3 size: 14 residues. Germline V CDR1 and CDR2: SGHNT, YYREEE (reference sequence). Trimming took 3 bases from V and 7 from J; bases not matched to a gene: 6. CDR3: CASSWDRGVSGYTF. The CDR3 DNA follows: TGTGCCAGCAGCTGGGACAGGGGAGTTAGTGGCTACACCTTC.

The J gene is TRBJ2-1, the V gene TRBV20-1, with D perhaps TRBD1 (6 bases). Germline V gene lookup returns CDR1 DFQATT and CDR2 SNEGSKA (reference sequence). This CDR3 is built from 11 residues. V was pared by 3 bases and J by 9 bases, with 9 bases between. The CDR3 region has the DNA TGCAGTGCTAGGCAGGGGATTGAGCAGTTCTTC. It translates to CSARQGIEQFF.

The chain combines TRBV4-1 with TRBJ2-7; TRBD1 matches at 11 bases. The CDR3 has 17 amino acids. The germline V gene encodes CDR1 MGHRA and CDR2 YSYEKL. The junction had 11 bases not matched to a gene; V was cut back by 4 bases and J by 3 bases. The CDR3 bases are TGCGCCAGCAGCCCTTACGCCGGGACAGGGGGTAACTACGAGCAGTACTTC. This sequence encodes CASSPYAGTGGNYEQYF.

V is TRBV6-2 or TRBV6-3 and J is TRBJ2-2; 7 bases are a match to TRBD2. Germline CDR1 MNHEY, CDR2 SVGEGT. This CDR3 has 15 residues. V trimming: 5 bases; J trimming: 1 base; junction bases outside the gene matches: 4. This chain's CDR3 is CASSRTSQNTGELFF. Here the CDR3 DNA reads TGTGCCAGCAGTAGGACTAGTCAGAACACCGGGGAGCTGTTTTTT.

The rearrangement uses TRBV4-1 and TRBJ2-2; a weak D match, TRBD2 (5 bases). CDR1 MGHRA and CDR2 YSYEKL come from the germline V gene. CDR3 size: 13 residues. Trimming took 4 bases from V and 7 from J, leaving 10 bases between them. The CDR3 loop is CASSPDSIGELFF. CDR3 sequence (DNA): TGCGCCAGCAGCCCGGACTCAATCGGGGAGCTGTTTTTT.

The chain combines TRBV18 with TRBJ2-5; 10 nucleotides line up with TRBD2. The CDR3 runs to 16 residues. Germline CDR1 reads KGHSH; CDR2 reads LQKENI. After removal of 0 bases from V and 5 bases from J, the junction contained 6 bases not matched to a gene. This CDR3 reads CASSPPQRGGSETQYF. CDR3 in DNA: TGTGCCAGCTCACCACCGCAGCGGGGGGGCTCGGAGACCCAGTACTTC. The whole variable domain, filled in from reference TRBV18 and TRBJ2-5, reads NAGVMQNPRHLVRRRGQEARLRCSPMKGHSHVYWYRQLPEEGLKFMVYLQKENIIDESGMPKERFSAEFPKEGPSILRIQQVVRGDSAAYFCASSPPQRGGSETQYFGPGTRLLVL.

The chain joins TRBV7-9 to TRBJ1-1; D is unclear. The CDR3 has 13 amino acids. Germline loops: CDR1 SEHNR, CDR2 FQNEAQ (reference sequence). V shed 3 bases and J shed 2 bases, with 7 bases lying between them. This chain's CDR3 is CASSLTTNTEAFF. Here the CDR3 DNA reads TGTGCCAGCAGCTTGACAACCAACACTGAAGCTTTCTTT.

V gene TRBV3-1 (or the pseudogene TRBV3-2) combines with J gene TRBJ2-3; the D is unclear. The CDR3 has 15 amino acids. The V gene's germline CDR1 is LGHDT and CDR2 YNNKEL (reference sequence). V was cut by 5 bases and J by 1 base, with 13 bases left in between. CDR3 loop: CASSSGPARTDTQYF. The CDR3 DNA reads TGTGCCAGCAGCTCCGGTCCCGCACGCACAGATACGCAGTATTTT.

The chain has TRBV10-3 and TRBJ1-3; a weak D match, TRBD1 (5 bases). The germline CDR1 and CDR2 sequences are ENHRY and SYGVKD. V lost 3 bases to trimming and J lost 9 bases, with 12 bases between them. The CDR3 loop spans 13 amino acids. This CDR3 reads CAISEPGSLTIYF. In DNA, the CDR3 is TGTGCCATCAGTGAACCAGGGTCCCTCACCATATATTTT.

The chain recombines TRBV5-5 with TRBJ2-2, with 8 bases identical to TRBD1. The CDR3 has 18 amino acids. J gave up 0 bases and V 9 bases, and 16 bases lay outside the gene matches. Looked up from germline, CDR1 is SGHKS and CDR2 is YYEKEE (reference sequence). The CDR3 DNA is TGTGCCACCACTGGTCGCGGGGACAGGCCCACGAACACCGGGGAGCTGTTTTTT. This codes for CATTGRGDRPTNTGELFF.